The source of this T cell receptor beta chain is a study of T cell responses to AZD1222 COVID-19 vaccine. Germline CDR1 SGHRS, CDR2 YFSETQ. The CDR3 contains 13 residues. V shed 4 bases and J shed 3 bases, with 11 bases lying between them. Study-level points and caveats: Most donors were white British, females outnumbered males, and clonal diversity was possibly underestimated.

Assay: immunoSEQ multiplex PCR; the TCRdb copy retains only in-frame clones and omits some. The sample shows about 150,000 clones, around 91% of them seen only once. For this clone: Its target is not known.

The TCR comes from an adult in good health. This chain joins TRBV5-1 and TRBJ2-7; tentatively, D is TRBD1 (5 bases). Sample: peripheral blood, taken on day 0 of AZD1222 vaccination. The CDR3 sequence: CASSTQGHYEQYF. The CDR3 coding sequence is TGCGCCAGCAGCACCCAGGGCCACTACGAGCAGTACTTC.